The next 22 T cell receptor beta chains were all read from a single sample in a study of technical replicates of blood from several donors. The repertoire was sequenced with immunoSEQ multiplex PCR; TCRdb's copy has only in-frame clones and lacks some. The sample contains over 75,000 clones, around 97% of which appear only once. The sample comprised T cells isolated from PBMCs. Receptors were obtained from a human donor in good health.

The genes are TRBV28 and TRBJ1-1; 8 positions agree with TRBD1. The CDR3 consists of 14 residues. V trimming: 5 bases; J trimming: 3 bases; junction bases outside the gene matches: 5. Germline V lookup: CDR1 MDHEN, CDR2 SYDVKM. CDR3 residues: CASSPPDRDTEAFF. DNA of the CDR3: TGTGCCAGCAGTCCGCCGGACAGGGACACTGAAGCTTTCTTT.

The chain recombines TRBV19 with TRBJ1-1; 8 bases match TRBD1. The CDR3 is made up of 11 amino acids. CDR1 LNHDA and CDR2 SQIVND come from the germline V gene (reference sequence). The V segment lost 5 bases and the J segment 11 bases; nucleotides outside the gene matches: 4. CDR3 DNA: TGTGCCAGTAGTCTGACAGGGGACGCTTTCTTT. It codes for CASSLTGDAFF.

The gene calls are TRBV4-1 and TRBJ2-3; no firm D call. V was shortened by 3 bases and J by 2 bases, with 3 bases between the two germline ends. Germline loops: CDR1 MGHRA, CDR2 YSYEKL. The CDR3 loop spans 12 amino acids. The CDR3 coding sequence is TGCGCCAGCAGCCATAACACAGATACGCAGTATTTT. It codes for CASSHNTDTQYF.

V is TRBV7-2 and J is TRBJ2-2, with D tentatively TRBD2 (6 bases). With 6 bases removed from V and 5 bases from J, the gap between germline ends came to 16 bases. This CDR3 is 15 amino acids long. Germline lookup yields CDR1 SGHTA and CDR2 FQGNSA. The CDR3: CASRVNHAGTGELFF. The DNA for the CDR3 is TGTGCCAGCAGAGTAAACCATGCGGGGACCGGGGAGCTGTTTTTT.

The chain recombines TRBV9 with TRBJ1-1; D gene unclear. CDR3 size: 15 residues. Trimming removed 0 bases at V and 8 bases at J, with 17 bases between. Germline V gene lookup returns CDR1 SGDLS and CDR2 YYNGEE. The CDR3: CASSVADLANREAFF. CDR3 coding DNA: TGTGCCAGCAGCGTAGCTGATCTAGCAAATCGGGAAGCTTTCTTT.

The chain is built from TRBV7-6 and TRBJ2-2; 10 positions agree with TRBD1. Germline V gives CDR1 SGHVS, CDR2 FNYEAQ. The CDR3 loop spans 16 amino acids. V was clipped by 6 bases and J by 4 bases; unmatched bases: 8. As DNA, the CDR3 is TGTGCCAGCAGTTTTGTCTGGACAGGGGGCACCGGGGAGCTGTTTTTT. This translates into CASSFVWTGGTGELFF.

The rearrangement uses TRBV10-3 and TRBJ2-5, with TRBD2 matching 9 bases. The CDR3 length is 19 residues. Per germline, CDR1 ENHRY and CDR2 SYGVKD. The V segment lost 0 bases and the J segment 1 base; nucleotides outside the gene matches: 12. The DNA for the CDR3 is TGTGCCATCAGTGAGTCGACTGATGTAGCGGGGGCCCTCCAAGAGACCCAGTACTTC. The encoded protein is CAISESTDVAGALQETQYF.

The chain is built from TRBV4-1 and TRBJ2-1, with 14 bases lining up with TRBD2. Germline assignment: CDR1 MGHRA and CDR2 YSYEKL. The CDR3 runs to 16 residues. Trimming took 6 bases from V and 6 from J; bases not matched to a gene: 7. The CDR3 here is CASRTPTSGRANEQFF. In DNA form, the CDR3 reads TGCGCCAGCAGGACACCGACTAGCGGGAGGGCCAATGAGCAGTTCTTC.

The chain joins TRBV28 to TRBJ2-7, with 9 bases that match TRBD1. After removal of 6 bases from V and 0 bases from J, the junction contained 6 bases not matched to a gene. The CDR3 is made up of 15 amino acids. CDR1 MDHEN and CDR2 SYDVKM come from the germline V gene. Here the CDR3 DNA reads TGTGCCAGCAGGGAGGGGACAGGGAGCTCCTACGAGCAGTACTTC. Its translation is CASREGTGSSYEQYF.

The V gene is TRBV7-6, the J gene TRBJ1-5; D remains unclear. Germline V gives CDR1 SGHVS, CDR2 FNYEAQ. Deletions cut 4 bases from V and 2 bases from J, with 18 bases between. The CDR3 loop spans 17 amino acids. The CDR3 loop reads CASSSTPVDEGNQPQHF. In DNA, the CDR3 is TGTGCCAGCAGCTCCACCCCGGTAGATGAGGGCAATCAGCCCCAGCATTTT.

The rearrangement links TRBV6-6 to TRBJ2-2; D gene unclear. The CDR3 consists of 14 residues. V shed 3 bases and J shed 6 bases, with 11 bases lying between them. Germline loops: CDR1 MNHNY, CDR2 SVGAGI (reference sequence). CDR3 amino acids: CASSYSGVPGELFF. In nucleotides, the CDR3 is TGTGCCAGCAGTTATTCGGGTGTCCCCGGGGAGCTGTTTTTT.

J is TRBJ1-1 and V is TRBV9, with 8 bases that match TRBD1. V lost 0 bases, J lost 3 bases, and 7 bases stayed unmatched. The CDR3 runs to 16 residues. Germline CDR1 reads SGDLS; CDR2 reads YYNGEE. The CDR3 loop reads CASSVGTRGLDTEAFF. As DNA, the CDR3 is TGTGCCAGCAGCGTAGGAACCAGGGGGCTTGACACTGAAGCTTTCTTT.

The genes are TRBV6-6 and TRBJ1-1; D call uncertain. Trimming cost V 5 bases and J 1 base, with 11 bases left between them. The CDR3 spans 14 residues. Germline CDR1 MNHNY, CDR2 SVGAGI (reference sequence). The CDR3 region is CASSTFAGNTEAFF. The CDR3 DNA reads TGTGCCAGCAGTACCTTCGCGGGGAACACTGAAGCTTTCTTT.

The chain combines TRBV4-1 with TRBJ2-7; the match to TRBD1 covers 10 bases. V dropped 3 bases and J dropped 4; count of bases not matched to a gene: 9. The germline V gene encodes CDR1 MGHRA and CDR2 YSYEKL. CDR3 length: 16 residues. CDR3 loop: CASSQKGGTGAYEQYF. The CDR3 nucleotides read TGCGCCAGCAGCCAGAAAGGGGGGACAGGGGCGTACGAGCAGTACTTC.

The chain carries TRBV5-4 and TRBJ2-5; 9 bases map to TRBD2. CDR1 and CDR2 (germline): SGHNT, YYREEE (reference sequence). The CDR3 has 15 amino acids. V lost 4 bases to trimming and J lost 1 base; unmatched junction nucleotides: 5. This chain's CDR3 is CASSPSGGIQETQYF. As DNA, the CDR3 is TGTGCCAGCAGCCCAAGCGGGGGGATCCAAGAGACCCAGTACTTC.

This chain uses TRBV4-1 with TRBJ2-3; 8 nucleotides agree with TRBD2. V lost 3 bases, J lost 4 bases, and 9 bases stayed unmatched. Germline CDR1 reads MGHRA; CDR2 reads YSYEKL. The CDR3 loop spans 16 amino acids. For the CDR3, the DNA is TGCGCCAGCAGCCAGCTGAGCGGGAGAATGCCAGATACGCAGTATTTT. This encodes CASSQLSGRMPDTQYF.

As to this clone: One junction end disagrees with the germline gene, perhaps due to a read error. The V and J genes are TRBV6-5 and TRBJ1-4; the D is unclear. The germline V gene has CDR1 MNHEY and CDR2 SVGAGI. The CDR3 sequence is 13 residues long. CDR3 nucleotide sequence: TGTGCCAGCAGTCCTCAAGACTACTTGGAGGAGATTTTT. This encodes CASSPQDYLEEIF.

The chain links TRBV4-1 to TRBJ2-3, with D possibly TRBD2 on 6 matching bases. The CDR3 length is 15 residues. Germline values: CDR1 MGHRA, CDR2 YSYEKL. V was trimmed by 0 bases and J by 1 base, leaving 8 bases between them. CDR3 loop: CASSQEGGGTDTQYF. The DNA of the CDR3 is TGCGCCAGCAGCCAAGAGGGGGGTGGCACAGATACGCAGTATTTT.

The rearrangement links TRBV27 to TRBJ1-4; D is uncertain. The germline gives CDR1 MNHEY, CDR2 SMNVEV (reference sequence). The CDR3 has 19 amino acids. The V end lost 0 bases, the J end lost 0 bases, and 17 bases lay between the germline ends. This CDR3 reads CASSLSIYPTGTTNEKLFF. The CDR3 DNA sequence: TGTGCCAGCAGTTTATCGATATACCCCACCGGGACAACTAATGAAAAACTGTTTTTT.

V gene TRBV11-3 combines with J gene TRBJ2-3; 13 bases agree with TRBD2. The CDR3 length is 17 residues. With V trimmed by 1 base and J by 2 bases, 3 bases remained unmatched. Germline CDR1 and CDR2: SGHNT and YENEEA. The CDR3 coding sequence is TGTGCCAGCAGCTTAGGGGGGACTAGCGGGAACACAGATACGCAGTATTTT. It yields the protein CASSLGGTSGNTDTQYF.

This clone was seen only a few times. A junction boundary mismatches the germline segment, possibly from a read error. The V call is TRBV2, the J call TRBJ1-3, with 7 nucleotides matching TRBD1. Germline V gene sequence: CDR1 SNHLY, CDR2 FYNNEI. This CDR3 region has 15 residues. The CDR3 nucleotides are TGTGCCGTCACCGGGACAGCTAGCTCTCGAAACACCATATATTTT. Amino acid sequence: CAVTGTASSRNTIYF.

The chain combines TRBV20-1 with TRBJ1-1, with TRBD1 matching 7 bases. CDR1 is DFQATT, CDR2 SNEGSKA, per germline (reference sequence). The junction had 8 bases not matched to a gene; V was cut back by 6 bases and J by 13 bases. The CDR3 consists of 10 residues. The CDR3 DNA is TGCAGTGCGCGAGGGACAGCGCTTTTCTTT. Translation gives CSARGTALFF.